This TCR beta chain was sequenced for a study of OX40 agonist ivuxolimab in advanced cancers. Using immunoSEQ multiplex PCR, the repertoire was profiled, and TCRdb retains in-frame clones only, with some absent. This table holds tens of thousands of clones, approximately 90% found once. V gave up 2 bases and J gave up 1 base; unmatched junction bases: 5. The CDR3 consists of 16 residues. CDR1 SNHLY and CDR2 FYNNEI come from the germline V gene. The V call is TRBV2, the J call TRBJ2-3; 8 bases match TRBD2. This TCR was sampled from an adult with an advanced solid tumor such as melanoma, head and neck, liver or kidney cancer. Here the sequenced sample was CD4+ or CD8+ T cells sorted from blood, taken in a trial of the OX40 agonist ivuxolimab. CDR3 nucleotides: TGTGCCAGCAGTGAACCCCTTAGCGGGGGCACAGATACGCAGTATTTT. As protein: CASSEPLSGGTDTQYF. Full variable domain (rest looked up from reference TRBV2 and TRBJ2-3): EPEVTQTPSHQVTQMGQEVILRCVPISNHLYFYWYRQILGQKVEFLVSFYNNEISEKSEIFDDQFSVERPDGSNFTLKIRSTKLEDSAMYFCASSEPLSGGTDTQYFGPGTRLTVL.